Listed here are 23 T cell receptor beta chains from one sample, sequenced in a study of shared clonotypes between healthy human individuals. Measured with immunoSEQ multiplex PCR; TCRdb has only the in-frame clones, and not every one. The sample lists around 450,000 clones, roughly 77% occurring once. Sequenced: PBMCs. These receptor sequences come from a woman aged 40 to 55 in good health. Some clones in this sample may be carry-over from other donors' samples.

V usage is TRBV7-8 and J usage is TRBJ2-1; the D is unclear. The CDR3 covers 15 residues. Germline values: CDR1 SGHVS, CDR2 FQNEAQ. Deletions cut 5 bases from V and 0 bases from J, with 11 bases between. The CDR3 coding sequence is TGTGCCAGCAGCATAAGACTTAGCTCCTACAATGAGCAGTTCTTC. Amino acids: CASSIRLSSYNEQFF.

The CDR3 coding sequence is TGTGCCAGCAGTGGACTAGCGGGAGGTGAGCAGTTCTTC. Its protein is CASSGLAGGEQFF. The gene calls are TRBV6-6 and TRBJ2-1; 14 bases are shared with TRBD2. The CDR3 has 13 amino acids. V trimming: 5 bases; J trimming: 9 bases; junction bases outside the gene matches: 0. From germline, CDR1 is MNHNY and CDR2 SVGAGI (reference sequence).

The rearrangement joins TRBV4-1 to TRBJ2-7, with 7 bases aligning to TRBD1. This CDR3 has 16 residues. V was clipped by 6 bases and J by 2 bases; unmatched bases: 13. Germline V gene data show CDR1 as MGHRA and CDR2 as YSYEKL. DNA of the CDR3: TGCGCCAGCAGTGTCACAGGGGATCTCCGGGCCTACGAGCAGTACTTC. Protein: CASSVTGDLRAYEQYF.

The J gene is TRBJ2-7, the V gene TRBV19, with 7 bases identical to TRBD2. Germline lookup yields CDR1 LNHDA and CDR2 SQIVND (reference sequence). This CDR3 region has 17 residues. Trimming removed 3 bases from V and 3 bases from J; junction bases left unmatched: 14. CDR3 DNA: TGTGCCAGTAGTATGTGGAAGTCAAGCGGGAACGGCTACGAGCAGTACTTC. This gives the protein CASSMWKSSGNGYEQYF. The variable domain in full, with the rest retrieved from reference TRBV19 and TRBJ2-7, is DGGITQSPKYLFRKEGQNVTLSCEQNLNHDAMYWYRQDPGQGLRLIYYSQIVNDFQKGDIAEGYSVSREKKESFPLTVTSAQKNPTAFYLCASSMWKSSGNGYEQYFGPGTRLTVT.

The V and J genes are TRBV13 and TRBJ2-7; D gene uncertain. The CDR3 is 12 residues long. CDR1 is PRHDT and CDR2 is FYEKMQ in the germline V gene (reference sequence). V was cut by 4 bases and J by 5 bases, with 9 bases left in between. The CDR3 here is CASSSQRNEQYF. The CDR3 DNA reads as TGTGCCAGCAGCTCGCAGAGGAACGAGCAGTACTTC.

The chain combines TRBV7-2 with TRBJ1-1; 7 bases match TRBD1. The CDR3 has 14 residues. Germline assignment: CDR1 SGHTA and CDR2 FQGNSA. After removal of 5 bases from V and 1 base from J, the junction contained 4 bases not matched to a gene. As DNA, the CDR3 is TGTGCCAGCAGCCTACGGACAGGGAACACTGAAGCTTTCTTT. This encodes CASSLRTGNTEAFF.

This clone occurred a few times. The chain uses TRBV7-2 and TRBJ2-5; 9 nucleotides agree with TRBD1. This CDR3 region has 13 residues. The junction had 6 bases not matched to a gene; V was cut back by 5 bases and J by 8 bases. Germline assignment: CDR1 SGHTA and CDR2 FQGNSA. Written as DNA, the CDR3 is TGTGCCAGCAGCGAGGACAGGGGAGACACCCAGTACTTC. Translation: CASSEDRGDTQYF. Drawing the rest from reference TRBV7-2 and TRBJ2-5, the complete variable domain is GAGVSQSPSNKVTEKGKDVELRCDPISGHTALYWYRQSLGQGLEFLIYFQGNSAPDKSGLPSDRFSAERTGGSVSTLTIQRTQQEDSAVYLCASSEDRGDTQYFGPGTRLLVL.

The gene calls are TRBV4-1 and TRBJ2-7, with D possibly being TRBD1 (6 bases). The CDR3 is 15 amino acids. V lost 4 bases, J lost 1 base, and 14 bases lay in between. Germline V gene data show CDR1 as MGHRA and CDR2 as YSYEKL. The DNA for the CDR3 is TGCGCCAGCAGCCGGTTGGACAGTTCTTCCTACGAGCAGTACTTC. Residues: CASSRLDSSSYEQYF.

This chain connects TRBV7-8 to TRBJ1-1, with D perhaps TRBD1 (6 bases). The CDR3 is made up of 16 amino acids. V was trimmed by 7 bases and J by 1 base, leaving 19 bases between them. In germline, CDR1 is SGHVS, CDR2 FQNEAQ. CDR3 nucleotides: TGTGCCAGCACCCGAGAGGGGGGGCTGACGAACACTGAAGCTTTCTTT. Translating it yields CASTREGGLTNTEAFF.

This clone is a singleton in its sample. CDR3 protein: CASSLEGVGTGELFF. The CDR3 DNA reads as TGTGCCAGCAGTCTGGAGGGAGTAGGTACCGGGGAGCTGTTTTTT. This sequence joins TRBV6-1 and TRBJ2-2, with D perhaps matching TRBD2 (6 bases). The CDR3 is made up of 15 amino acids. Germline V gene sequence: CDR1 MNHNS, CDR2 SASEGT. V lost 5 bases, J lost 5 bases, and 15 bases lay in between.

This clone has only a few counts. The identical CDR3 is also encoded by other nucleotide sequences in the sample. The chain is built from TRBV5-1 and TRBJ1-1; no firm D call. The CDR3 consists of 14 residues. Germline V lookup: CDR1 SGHRS, CDR2 YFSETQ. V was trimmed by 0 bases and J by 1 base, leaving 7 bases between them. CDR3 protein: CASSLASGNTEAFF. CDR3 bases: TGCGCCAGCAGCTTGGCATCCGGGAACACTGAAGCTTTCTTT.

This clone was seen repeatedly, ten times or more. V is TRBV19 and J is TRBJ1-4, with D perhaps matching TRBD1 (5 bases). Germline lookup yields CDR1 LNHDA and CDR2 SQIVND (reference sequence). The ends were cut back, 1 base at V and 0 bases at J, with 12 bases in the middle. The CDR3 runs to 17 residues. The CDR3 coding sequence is TGTGCCAGTAGTATAGCGGGGCGTTCGGCAACTAATGAAAAACTGTTTTTT. Translation gives CASSIAGRSATNEKLFF.

The chain links TRBV29-1 to TRBJ2-3, with D unclear. The CDR3 sequence is 11 residues long. Germline CDR1 reads SQVTM; CDR2 reads ANQGSEA. The ends were cut back, 8 bases at V and 6 bases at J, with 12 bases in the middle. The CDR3 DNA reads as TGCAGCTCAGCCCGTGGGGATACGCAGTATTTT. Encoded protein: CSSARGDTQYF.

This sequence joins TRBV10-2 and TRBJ2-7; D might be TRBD1 (6 bases). This CDR3 region has 12 residues. Trimming stripped 4 bases from V and 3 bases from J, with 7 bases between. The V gene's germline CDR1 is WSHSY and CDR2 SAAADI. DNA for the CDR3: TGCGCCAGCAGTGGGACAGTCTACGAGCAGTACTTC. It encodes CASSGTVYEQYF.

This chain connects TRBV5-1 to TRBJ1-1; D remains unclear. Germline V CDR1 and CDR2: SGHRS, YFSETQ. This CDR3 spans 14 amino acids. The V end was cut by 0 bases, the J end by 7 bases, with 13 bases between. CDR3 amino acids: CASSLEVGRVEAFF. The CDR3 region has the DNA TGCGCCAGCAGCTTGGAAGTTGGGAGGGTTGAAGCTTTCTTT. Full variable domain (remainder filled in from reference TRBV5-1 and TRBJ1-1): KAGVTQTPRYLIKTRGQQVTLSCSPISGHRSVSWYQQTPGQGLQFLFEYFSETQRNKGNFPGRFSGRQFSNSRSEMNVSTLELGDSALYLCASSLEVGRVEAFFGQGTRLTVV.

The chain is built from TRBV18 and TRBJ2-2; the D gene is possibly TRBD2 (6 bases). V lost 2 bases, J lost 0 bases, and 10 bases lay in between. The CDR3 is made up of 16 amino acids. Germline CDR1 KGHSH, CDR2 LQKENI. Here the CDR3 reads CASSPFPSANTGELFF. The DNA of the CDR3 is TGTGCCAGCTCACCATTTCCTAGCGCGAACACCGGGGAGCTGTTTTTT.

This chain joins TRBV5-5 and TRBJ2-7; either TRBD1 or TRBD2 may supply D (6 bases each). The germline V gene encodes CDR1 SGHKS and CDR2 YYEKEE (reference sequence). V was trimmed by 4 bases and J by 7 bases, leaving 12 bases between them. The CDR3 totals 12 residues. The CDR3 DNA is TGTGCCAGCAGCCCGGGGGCGCGGGAGCAGTACTTC. Protein: CASSPGAREQYF.

The chain employs TRBV6-1 and TRBJ1-2; no clear D gene. This CDR3 is built from 10 residues. The V end lost 6 bases, the J end lost 7 bases, and 6 bases lay between the germline ends. The germline V gene encodes CDR1 MNHNS and CDR2 SASEGT. The DNA of the CDR3 is TGTGCCAGCAGATCGACTGGCTACACCTTC. This gives the protein CASRSTGYTF.

The V call is TRBV2, the J call TRBJ1-5; weak D call: TRBD1 (5 bases). CDR1 is SNHLY, CDR2 FYNNEI, per germline. CDR3 length equals 13 residues. V was shortened by 5 bases and J by 7 bases, with 12 bases between the two germline ends. The CDR3 coding sequence is TGTGCCAGCAGTTTCGACAGCACGCAGCCCCAGCATTTT. Amino acid sequence: CASSFDSTQPQHF. Supplemented by reference TRBV2 and TRBJ1-5, the full variable domain reads EPEVTQTPSHQVTQMGQEVILRCVPISNHLYFYWYRQILGQKVEFLVSFYNNEISEKSEIFDDQFSVERPDGSNFTLKIRSTKLEDSAMYFCASSFDSTQPQHFGDGTRLSIL.

V usage is TRBV5-6 and J usage is TRBJ2-5; D is tentatively TRBD1 or TRBD2 (5 bases each). The CDR3 covers 13 residues. Germline CDR1 is SGHDT and CDR2 is YYEEEE. Trimming cost V 4 bases and J 1 base, with 8 bases left between them. The CDR3 region is CASSRGPQETQYF. In nucleotides, the CDR3 is TGTGCCAGCAGCCGGGGACCCCAAGAGACCCAGTACTTC.

The chain is built from TRBV20-1 and TRBJ2-1, with D possibly being TRBD2 (6 bases). Per the germline V gene, CDR1 is DFQATT and CDR2 is SNEGSKA (reference sequence). The ends were cut back, 5 bases at V and 15 bases at J, with 17 bases in the middle. The CDR3 length is 11 residues. The CDR3 loop is CSADTGTFAFF. The CDR3 region has the DNA TGCAGTGCTGACACCGGGACTTTCGCGTTCTTC.

This chain uses TRBV11-2 with TRBJ1-1; D is unresolved. Germline CDR1 SGHAT, CDR2 FQNNGV. Trimming pared 2 bases from V and 1 base from J, leaving 5 bases between. The CDR3 extends over 13 amino acids. Here the CDR3 DNA reads TGTGCCAGCAGCTTAAACAGGAACACTGAAGCTTTCTTT. Translation: CASSLNRNTEAFF.

The chain recombines TRBV11-1 with TRBJ2-3; perhaps TRBD1 as D (6 bases). CDR1 and CDR2 (germline): SGHAT, FQDESV (reference sequence). V lost 7 bases and J 2 bases, leaving 13 bases between the germline ends. This CDR3 comprises 14 residues. CDR3 DNA: TGTGCCAGCACCGGATGGGGGCTCACAGATACGCAGTATTTT. Its protein product is CASTGWGLTDTQYF.